The present T cell receptor beta chain was sequenced within a study of T-cell memory formation after mild COVID-19. TCR alpha and TCR beta cDNA libraries with sample barcodes and UMIs came from 5'RACE using constant-segment primers. MiXCR was run by TCRdb on the 5' RACE reads, yielding one entry per CDR3 protein. The sample yields about 200,000 distinct CDR3 sequences, more than 8% seen once. Only a few counts were recorded for this clonotype. CDR1 and CDR2 (germline): MNHNY, SVGAGI (reference sequence). Trimming stripped 6 bases from V and 3 bases from J, with 12 bases between. The CDR3 is made up of 13 amino acids.

This sequence originates from a man aged 18 to 30 who had mild COVID-19 (a few samples of this study predate the infection). Cell type and time point are not known. The chain is built from TRBV6-6 and TRBJ2-7; D is undetermined. What was sequenced was PBMCs or a T cell subset sorted from them (not recorded which). The CDR3 DNA sequence: TGTGCCAGCAGAACAGCCTTTGACTACGAGCAGTACGTC. As protein: CASRTAFDYEQYV.